This is a list of T cell receptor beta chains from one sample in a study of blood T cell repertoires in COVID-19. The assay was immunoSEQ multiplex PCR, and TCRdb's table has in-frame clones only and misses some. The data hold a few hundred thousand clones, with about 91% observed a single time. Input material: peripheral blood. The receptors were sampled from a woman aged 25 to 39 who had recovered from COVID-19. CDR3s include the opening cysteine and the closing phenylalanine or tryptophan. The D gene is left open where the match is weak. Rows may omit the clone size; those that give it use once, few, many or a size class.

TRBJ2-1,15,NA,TRBV12-1,NA,CASRESGAVYNEQFF,TGTGCCAGCAGGGAAAGCGGGGCTGTATACAATGAGCAGTTCTTC
TRBJ2-7,13,NA,TRBV6-6,NA,CASTTGSFYEQYF,TGTGCCAGCACCACTGGGAGTTTCTACGAGCAGTACTTC
TRBJ1-5,15,NA,TRBV28,NA,CASSPPRGRNQPQHF,TGTGCCAGCAGTCCACCCAGGGGACGCAATCAGCCCCAGCATTTT
TRBJ2-7,13,TRBD2,TRBV18,few,CASSPRTSYEQYF,TGTGCCAGCTCACCACGGACTAGTTACGAGCAGTACTTC
TRBJ1-1,15,TRBD1,TRBV10-3,NA,CAISESTGGFTEAFF,TGTGCCATCAGTGAGTCGACAGGGGGCTTTACTGAAGCTTTCTTT
TRBJ1-1,15,NA,TRBV5-4,NA,CASSLASLANTEAFF,TGTGCCAGCAGCTTGGCCAGTCTTGCCAACACTGAAGCTTTCTTT
TRBJ2-5,14,NA,TRBV10-3,NA,CAISPQGGSGTQYF,TGTGCCATCAGTCCGCAGGGGGGTTCCGGGACCCAGTACTTC
TRBJ1-4,14,NA,TRBV6-5,NA,CASSRRTTNEKLFF,TGTGCCAGCAGTCGGAGGACAACTAATGAAAAACTGTTTTTT
TRBJ2-2,14,TRBD2,TRBV29-1,NA,CSGGTSGGTGELFF,TGCAGCGGTGGGACTAGCGGGGGAACCGGGGAGCTGTTTTTT
TRBJ1-2,14,NA,TRBV6-5,NA,CASYRLGLNYGYTF,TGTGCCAGCTACAGGTTGGGGCTTAACTATGGCTACACCTTC
TRBJ2-2,16,TRBD2,TRBV5-1,NA,CASSLRLAGNTGELFF,TGCGCCAGCAGCTTGAGACTAGCGGGGAACACCGGGGAGCTGTTTTTT
TRBJ1-6,15,NA,TRBV9,NA,CASSVGQPGNSPLHF,TGTGCCAGCAGCGTAGGGCAGCCGGGTAATTCACCCCTCCACTTT
TRBJ1-1,19,TRBD1,TRBV2,NA,CASSERQGRTWGMNTEAFF,TGTGCCAGCAGTGAGAGACAGGGGCGCACTTGGGGGATGAACACTGAAGCTTTCTTT
TRBJ2-7,12,TRBD1,TRBV5-1,NA,CASRQGAYEQYF,TGCGCCAGCAGACAGGGGGCCTACGAGCAGTACTTC
TRBJ2-7,13,NA,TRBV29-1,NA,CSVGAGESYEQYF,TGCAGCGTTGGGGCAGGGGAGTCCTACGAGCAGTACTTC
TRBJ2-3,17,NA,TRBV11-2,NA,CASSSLLGGASTDTQYF,TGTGCCAGCAGCTCCCTTCTGGGGGGGGCTAGCACAGATACGCAGTATTTT
TRBJ1-2,13,NA,TRBV10-3,NA,CAISDSVRDGYTF,TGTGCCATCAGTGATTCGGTGCGTGATGGCTACACCTTC
TRBJ1-2,13,NA,TRBV2,NA,CASSEARQHGYTF,TGTGCCAGCAGTGAAGCCCGACAGCATGGCTACACCTTC
TRBJ1-2,14,NA,TRBV3-1/TRBV3-2,NA,CASSQLGGEVGYTF,TGTGCCAGCAGCCAATTAGGGGGTGAGGTTGGCTACACCTTC
TRBJ2-2,15,NA,TRBV9,NA,CASSVVGRLPGELFF,TGTGCCAGCAGCGTAGTGGGCAGACTACCCGGGGAGCTGTTTTTT
TRBJ1-6,15,TRBD1,TRBV4-3,NA,CASSQTGTGGSPLHF,TGCGCCAGCAGCCAAACCGGGACAGGGGGTTCACCCCTCCACTTT
TRBJ2-1,13,NA,TRBV11-3,NA,CASSLARNNEQFF,TGTGCCAGCAGCTTAGCCAGGAACAATGAGCAGTTCTTC
TRBJ2-2,15,NA,TRBV7-8,NA,CASSLGAGFTGELFF,TGTGCCAGCAGCTTGGGGGCAGGGTTCACCGGGGAGCTGTTTTTT
TRBJ2-7,14,NA,TRBV7-2,NA,CASSLVTGTYEQYF,TGTGCCAGCAGCTTGGTAACAGGAACCTACGAGCAGTACTTC
TRBJ1-1,13,NA,TRBV6-6,once,CASRQQDSGGAFF,TGTGCCAGCAGACAACAGGATTCAGGAGGGGCTTTCTTT
TRBJ2-7,14,NA,TRBV6-5,NA,CASSSGMGGYEQYF,TGTGCCAGCAGTTCGGGGATGGGGGGCTACGAGCAGTACTTC
TRBJ1-3,15,TRBD1,TRBV11-3,NA,CASSPRGGYGNTIYF,TGTGCCAGCAGCCCCCGAGGGGGCTATGGAAACACCATATATTTT
TRBJ2-3,15,NA,TRBV9,NA,CASSVVGEGTDTQYF,TGTGCCAGCAGCGTAGTGGGGGAGGGCACAGATACGCAGTATTTT
TRBJ2-1,13,TRBD1,TRBV11-3,NA,CASSPGTGDEQFF,TGTGCCAGCAGCCCAGGGACAGGTGATGAGCAGTTCTTC
TRBJ1-6,16,TRBD1,TRBV7-2,once,CASSHSPDRVNSPLHF,TGTGCCAGCAGCCATAGCCCGGACAGGGTGAATTCACCCCTCCACTTT
TRBJ2-3,18,TRBD2,TRBV27,NA,CASSFAGTSGGPGDTQYF,TGTGCCAGCAGTTTCGCCGGGACTAGCGGGGGGCCCGGAGATACGCAGTATTTT
TRBJ1-4,18,NA,TRBV2,NA,CATGGQGSRNPTNEKLFF,TGTGCCACCGGGGGGCAGGGGAGTCGAAACCCAACTAATGAAAAACTGTTTTTT
TRBJ2-2,15,TRBD1,TRBV6-5,few,CASSYLPGGGGELFF,TGTGCCAGCAGTTACCTGCCAGGGGGCGGCGGGGAGCTGTTTTTT
TRBJ2-2,14,TRBD1,TRBV3-1/TRBV3-2,NA,CASSQGQGTGELFF,TGTGCCAGCAGCCAAGGACAGGGCACCGGGGAGCTGTTTTTT
TRBJ2-2,15,TRBD1,TRBV27,NA,CASSFRTGVAGELFF,TGTGCCAGCAGTTTTCGGACAGGGGTGGCCGGGGAGCTGTTTTTT
TRBJ1-6,14,NA,TRBV19,NA,CASSIARLNSPLHF,TGTGCCAGTAGTATAGCGCGGTTAAATTCACCCCTCCACTTT
TRBJ2-5,16,NA,TRBV11-3,NA,CASSGQGGGPSGGQYF,TGTGCCAGCAGCGGACAAGGCGGGGGCCCTAGTGGGGGCCAGTACTTC
TRBJ2-7,16,TRBD1,TRBV2,NA,CASRGIKRDREREQYF,TGTGCCAGCAGAGGGATAAAAAGGGACAGGGAGAGGGAGCAGTACTTC
TRBJ1-6,13,NA,TRBV15,few,CATRGSSGSPLHF,TGTGCCACCAGAGGATCTTCAGGTTCACCCCTCCACTTT
TRBJ2-7,13,NA,TRBV5-4,NA,CASSPGLLYEQYF,TGTGCCAGCAGCCCCGGACTTCTATACGAGCAGTACTTC
TRBJ1-3,15,NA,TRBV4-2,NA,CASSQDSGNGNTIYF,TGTGCCAGCAGCCAAGATTCGGGAAACGGAAACACCATATATTTT
TRBJ1-4,18,NA,TRBV21-1,once,CASSKGDRGLVTNEKLFF,TGTGCCAGCAGCAAAGGTGACAGGGGGTTGGTGACTAATGAAAAACTGTTTTTT
TRBJ1-2,16,NA,TRBV28,NA,CASSPEWLQANYGYTF,TGTGCCAGCAGTCCGGAGTGGTTACAAGCTAACTATGGCTACACCTTC
TRBJ1-6,16,NA,TRBV10-3,NA,CAISESTGPGYSPLHF,TGTGCCATCAGTGAGTCGACGGGTCCGGGGTATTCACCCCTCCACTTT
TRBJ2-2,15,TRBD2,TRBV2,NA,CASSELAGATGELFF,TGTGCCAGCAGTGAATTAGCGGGGGCTACCGGGGAGCTGTTTTTT
TRBJ2-3,13,NA,TRBV11-3,few,CASSNPGRDTQYF,TGTGCCAGCAGCAACCCGGGGAGAGATACGCAGTATTTT
TRBJ1-3,14,NA,TRBV7-8,NA,CASSPTGSGNTIYF,TGTGCCAGCAGCCCGACAGGCTCTGGAAACACCATATATTTT
TRBJ1-1,13,TRBD1,TRBV11-2,once,CASRGTGTTEAFF,TGTGCCAGCAGAGGGACAGGGACCACTGAAGCTTTCTTT
TRBJ1-5,14,NA,TRBV19,once,CASMGGTGTQPQHF,TGTGCCAGTATGGGGGGGACGGGCACTCAGCCCCAGCATTTT
TRBJ2-1,12,NA,TRBV12-3/TRBV12-4,NA,CASSPIPSEQFF,TGTGCCAGCAGCCCTATCCCGAGTGAGCAGTTCTTC
TRBJ1-1,15,NA,TRBV5-1,few,CASRSTPAGYTEAFF,TGCGCCAGCAGATCGACCCCTGCGGGATACACTGAAGCTTTCTTT
TRBJ2-3,16,TRBD1,TRBV18,NA,CASSPQRTGGPDTQYF,TGTGCCAGCTCACCACAGAGGACAGGGGGCCCAGATACGCAGTATTTT
TRBJ2-6,18,NA,TRBV28,NA,CASSLFGGRRSGANVLTF,TGTGCCAGCAGTTTATTCGGGGGGCGCAGGTCCGGGGCCAACGTCCTGACTTTC
TRBJ1-4,13,NA,TRBV2,NA,CASRDGGDEKLFF,TGTGCCAGCAGGGACGGGGGGGATGAAAAACTGTTTTTT
TRBJ2-2,15,NA,TRBV7-3,few,CASSLIGARTGELFF,TGTGCCAGCAGCTTAATAGGGGCTCGGACCGGGGAGCTGTTTTTT
TRBJ1-2,14,TRBD1,TRBV18,NA,CASSTAGGIYGYTF,TGTGCCAGCTCAACGGCAGGGGGCATCTATGGCTACACCTTC
TRBJ2-3,17,NA,TRBV7-2,many,CASSLARLAYSSDTQYF,TGTGCCAGCAGCTTAGCGCGGCTAGCGTACTCCTCAGATACGCAGTATTTT
TRBJ1-1,15,TRBD1,TRBV6-5,NA,CASRSTGASDTEAFF,TGTGCCAGCAGGTCTACAGGGGCCTCGGACACTGAAGCTTTCTTT
TRBJ2-1,15,NA,TRBV30,NA,CACTPKGGRRNEQFF,TGTGCCTGTACTCCAAAGGGAGGCCGGCGTAATGAGCAGTTCTTC
TRBJ1-5,13,NA,TRBV28,NA,CASREQGRQPQHF,TGTGCCAGCAGGGAACAGGGTCGGCAGCCCCAGCATTTT